The next 12 T cell receptor beta chains were all read from a single sample in a study of T cells in tuberculosis. Only in-frame clones appear in the TCRdb table, and some are missing; sequencing was by immunoSEQ multiplex PCR. The profile shows 25,000 to 35,000 clones, roughly 95% of them singletons. Sequenced sample: PBMCs. The receptor source for this set is a donor between 10 and 35 years old with latent tuberculosis or without tuberculosis infection.

J is TRBJ1-2 and V is TRBV27; TRBD1 matches 8 bases. Germline CDR1 and CDR2: MNHEY and SMNVEV (reference sequence). V lost 2 bases to trimming and J lost 5 bases; unmatched junction nucleotides: 7. The CDR3 length is 15 residues. CDR3 in amino acids: CASSLGSGGLYGYTF. DNA of the CDR3: TGTGCCAGCAGTTTAGGGTCAGGGGGCTTGTATGGCTACACCTTC.

The rearrangement links TRBV10-3 to TRBJ1-4; D may be TRBD1 (5 bases). V dropped 0 bases and J dropped 6 bases, with 8 bases sitting between them. Germline V CDR1 and CDR2: ENHRY, SYGVKD. The CDR3 has 14 residues. CDR3: CAISESQGDEKLFF. Here the CDR3 DNA reads TGTGCCATCAGTGAGTCGCAGGGTGATGAAAAACTGTTTTTT.

V gene TRBV30 combines with J gene TRBJ2-7; 12 bases fit TRBD2. V lost 3 bases and J lost 7; bases outside the gene matches: 7. The CDR3 is 14 residues long. The germline V gene has CDR1 GTSNPN and CDR2 SVGIG (reference sequence). The CDR3 nucleotides read TGTGCCTGGAGCGGAGGACTAGCGGGAAAGGAGCAGTACTTC. It yields the protein CAWSGGLAGKEQYF.

The J gene is TRBJ2-5, the V gene TRBV4-1, with D possibly TRBD2 on 5 matching bases. The V gene's germline CDR1 is MGHRA and CDR2 YSYEKL. The CDR3 extends over 14 amino acids. V was clipped by 3 bases and J by 4 bases, with 12 bases between them. The DNA for the CDR3 is TGCGCCAGCAGCCACGCCCGAGGAGGAGAGACCCAGTACTTC. Encoded protein: CASSHARGGETQYF.

The V call is TRBV15, the J call TRBJ2-7; 16 nucleotides align to TRBD2. This CDR3 has 16 amino acids. Looked up from germline, CDR1 is LNHNV and CDR2 is YYDKDF (reference sequence). The junction had 3 bases not matched to a gene; V was cut back by 3 bases and J by 4 bases. The CDR3 reads CATSRGLAGGQYEQYF. CDR3 coding DNA: TGTGCCACCAGCAGGGGACTAGCGGGGGGGCAGTACGAGCAGTACTTC.

The CDR3 reads CASIFRDTPGNEQFF. The CDR3, as DNA: TGTGCCAGCATTTTCCGGGACACCCCTGGGAATGAGCAGTTCTTC. This chain uses TRBV2 with TRBJ2-1, with a weak D call TRBD1 (6 bases). Germline-derived CDR1 and CDR2 are SNHLY and FYNNEI. The V gene lost 7 bases and the J gene lost 7 bases, with 20 bases spanning the gap. The CDR3 runs to 15 residues.

The gene calls are TRBV2 and TRBJ1-1; 10 positions match TRBD1. This CDR3 is built from 14 residues. Unmatched junction bases numbered 5, after V lost 10 bases and J lost 0 bases. Germline V gene sequence: CDR1 SNHLY, CDR2 FYNNEI. The CDR3 DNA follows: TGTGCCACCCCCGGGACAGGGGTGAACACTGAAGCTTTCTTT. Encoded protein: CATPGTGVNTEAFF.

This rearrangement joins TRBV29-1 to TRBJ1-1, with TRBD1 matching 7 bases. From germline, CDR1 is SQVTM and CDR2 ANQGSEA. The J segment lost 0 bases and the V segment lost 5 bases, leaving 9 bases of the junction unmatched. The CDR3 extends over 15 amino acids. CDR3 DNA: TGCAGCGTTAGGGGACAGCCGTGGATGAACACTGAAGCTTTCTTT. The encoded protein is CSVRGQPWMNTEAFF.

The CDR3 nucleotides are TGTGCCAGCAGTCAGGGGGGATCTGGAAACACCATATATTTT. This codes for CASSQGGSGNTIYF. The chain links TRBV6-5 to TRBJ1-3, with TRBD1 matching over 7 bases. This CDR3 is 14 amino acids long. Germline loops: CDR1 MNHEY, CDR2 SVGAGI. J gave up 1 base and V 5 bases, and 2 bases lay outside the gene matches.

The J gene is TRBJ2-1, the V gene TRBV7-3; TRBD1 matches at 10 bases. Trimming took 2 bases from V and 9 from J; bases not matched to a gene: 7. Germline loops: CDR1 SGHTA, CDR2 FQGTGA. The CDR3 spans 15 residues. The CDR3, as DNA: TGTGCCAGCAGCTTACAGGGACAGGGGTTGGTTGAGCAGTTCTTC. Protein product: CASSLQGQGLVEQFF.

The CDR3 DNA follows: TGTGCCAGCAGCGGAGACAGCTCCTACGAGCAGTACTTC. This translates into CASSGDSSYEQYF. This chain uses TRBV9 with TRBJ2-7; D is perhaps TRBD1 (5 bases). The CDR3 contains 13 residues. Germline V CDR1 and CDR2: SGDLS, YYNGEE. The V end lost 3 bases, the J end lost 0 bases, and 7 bases lay between the germline ends.

This chain uses TRBV12-5 with TRBJ2-1; 7 nucleotides align to TRBD2. CDR3 length: 14 residues. V was clipped by 5 bases and J by 4 bases; unmatched bases: 5. CDR1 is LGHNT, CDR2 FRNRAP, per germline. The CDR3 nucleotides read TGTGCTAGTGGTCCGACTAGCCTGTACAATGAGCAGTTCTTC. This encodes CASGPTSLYNEQFF.